One and the same sample provided the 29 T cell receptor beta chains below, sequenced in a study of CD8 T cell repertoires and HIV-1 epitope variants. The data were produced by immunoSEQ multiplex PCR, yet TCRdb's version contains in-frame clones alone and is incomplete. This table has 4,500 to 7,000 clones, about 65% appearing once. The antigens of these receptors remain unknown. The material sequenced was cultured CD8+ T cells derived from PBMCs. The receptors here all came from a male donor with HIV.

This clone has just one count. V gene TRBV29-1 combines with J gene TRBJ1-3, with D unresolved. Germline loops: CDR1 SQVTM, CDR2 ANQGSEA. V lost 8 bases and J lost 4, with 15 bases in between. This CDR3 has 13 amino acids. The DNA of the CDR3 is TGCAGCACCGCCGCGGGAGGCGGAAACACCATATATTTT. As protein: CSTAAGGGNTIYF.

A few counts support this clone. The chain uses TRBV4-3 and TRBJ1-2, with D unresolved. The CDR3 runs to 15 residues. The germline gives CDR1 LGHNA, CDR2 YSLEER. V shed 0 bases and J shed 0 bases, with 8 bases lying between them. The CDR3 DNA reads as TGCGCCAGCAGCCAAGAGCTCGGATCTAACTATGGCTACACCTTC. Translated, it gives CASSQELGSNYGYTF.

This chain joins TRBV29-1 and TRBJ2-6; D is perhaps TRBD1 or TRBD2 (5 bases each). Germline V gives CDR1 SQVTM, CDR2 ANQGSEA. The ends were cut back, 5 bases at V and 0 bases at J, with 17 bases in the middle. The CDR3 runs 17 residues. The CDR3 sequence: CSVTLGRPPSGANVLTF. The CDR3 coding sequence is TGCAGCGTTACTTTGGGACGGCCTCCCTCTGGGGCCAACGTCCTGACTTTC.

The V and J genes are TRBV9 and TRBJ1-2, with a tentative D call TRBD1 (5 bases). V was cut by 4 bases and J by 1 base, with 17 bases left in between. CDR1 is SGDLS and CDR2 is YYNGEE in the germline V gene. The CDR3 consists of 16 residues. CDR3 nucleotides: TGTGCCAGCAGCTCCCGGAAACAGGACTTTAACTATGGCTACACCTTC. Translated: CASSSRKQDFNYGYTF.

This clone appeared a few times. The J gene is TRBJ2-2, the V gene TRBV5-1; TRBD2 agrees at 11 bases. Germline loops: CDR1 SGHRS, CDR2 YFSETQ. The CDR3 contains 16 residues. Trimming at V came to 2 bases and at J to 4 bases, leaving 4 bases not matched to a gene. The CDR3 is CASSLIAGGSTGELFF. The DNA for the CDR3 is TGCGCCAGCAGCTTAATAGCGGGAGGGTCCACCGGGGAGCTGTTTTTT.

A few counts support this clone. Written as DNA, the CDR3 is TGTGCCAGCAGCCCACGCGGGAGGTACGAGCAGTACTTC. Translation: CASSPRGRYEQYF. V is TRBV7-9 and J is TRBJ2-7; the match to TRBD2 covers 8 bases. The CDR3 spans 13 residues. CDR1 and CDR2 from the germline V gene are SEHNR and FQNEAQ (reference sequence). With V trimmed by 5 bases and J by 4 bases, 4 bases remained unmatched.

The chain uses TRBV5-4 and TRBJ1-1; TRBD1 matches 7 bases. V lost 4 bases, J lost 4 bases, and 4 bases stayed unmatched. The CDR3 totals 13 residues. Germline-derived CDR1 and CDR2 are SGHNT and YYREEE (reference sequence). The CDR3 nucleotides are TGTGCCAGCAGCCAGCAGGGGGGCACTGAAGCTTTCTTT. As protein: CASSQQGGTEAFF.

The chain carries TRBV30 and TRBJ1-1; 7 bases are shared with TRBD1. V dropped 2 bases and J dropped 6; count of bases not matched to a gene: 6. Germline lookup yields CDR1 GTSNPN and CDR2 SVGIG (reference sequence). There are 13 residues in the CDR3. Here the CDR3 DNA reads TGTGCCTGGAGTACGGCAGGGGGAGCTGAAGCTTTCTTT. Translating gives CAWSTAGGAEAFF. Full variable domain (remainder filled in from reference TRBV30 and TRBJ1-1): SQTIHQWPATLVQPVGSPLSLECTVEGTSNPNLYWYRQAAGRGLQLLFYSVGIGQISSEVPQNLSASRPQDRQFILSSKKLLLSDSGFYLCAWSTAGGAEAFFGQGTRLTVV.

This clone occurred a few times. This sequence joins TRBV14 and TRBJ1-2; D is unresolved. Trimming pared 1 base from V and 8 bases from J, leaving 11 bases between. Germline V gene lookup returns CDR1 SGHDN and CDR2 FVKESK. The CDR3 length is 13 residues. This chain's CDR3 is CASSQVGSGGYTF. CDR3 nucleotides: TGTGCCAGCAGCCAAGTTGGGAGTGGAGGCTACACCTTC.

The V call is TRBV14, the J call TRBJ1-2, with a tentative D call TRBD1 (5 bases). The CDR3 is 15 residues long. Trimming pared 3 bases from V and 4 bases from J, leaving 15 bases between. The germline V gene has CDR1 SGHDN and CDR2 FVKESK. This CDR3 is CASSQGQGRSYGYTF. As DNA, the CDR3 is TGTGCCAGCAGCCAGGGTCAGGGCCGAAGCTATGGCTACACCTTC.

Sample share makes this clone medium-sized. The J gene is TRBJ2-1, the V gene TRBV28, with 7 bases fitting TRBD1. J lost 9 bases, V lost 5 bases, and 4 bases had no gene match. Germline CDR1 reads MDHEN; CDR2 reads SYDVKM. CDR3 size: 12 residues. DNA for the CDR3: TGTGCCAGCAGTCCAGGGGGAAGTGAGCAGTTCTTC. This sequence encodes CASSPGGSEQFF.

This chain joins TRBV7-9 and TRBJ2-7; 9 nucleotides match TRBD2. Germline-derived CDR1 and CDR2 are SEHNR and FQNEAQ (reference sequence). J gave up 6 bases and V 5 bases, and 2 bases lay outside the gene matches. CDR3 length equals 12 residues. The CDR3 region has the DNA TGTGCCAGCAGCCAAGCGGGGGGCGAGCAGTACTTC. Its translation is CASSQAGGEQYF.

This chain uses TRBV29-1 with TRBJ1-1; D is unresolved. V was pared by 3 bases and J by 4 bases, with 6 bases between. There are 11 residues in the CDR3. Per the germline V gene, CDR1 is SQVTM and CDR2 is ANQGSEA. This CDR3 reads CSVEGSTEAFF. CDR3 nucleotides: TGCAGCGTTGAGGGCAGCACTGAAGCTTTCTTT.

J is TRBJ2-7 and V is TRBV5-1; D possibly matches TRBD1 or TRBD2 (5 bases each). This CDR3 has 14 amino acids. Per the germline V gene, CDR1 is SGHRS and CDR2 is YFSETQ. V was shortened by 1 base and J by 5 bases, with 13 bases between the two germline ends. The DNA for the CDR3 is TGCGCCAGCAGCTTGTTAGGGAGAGGGGACGAGCAGTACTTC. It yields the protein CASSLLGRGDEQYF.

The J gene is TRBJ2-7, the V gene TRBV28; maybe TRBD2 (7 bases). V was shortened by 5 bases and J by 4 bases, with 18 bases between the two germline ends. The CDR3 totals 15 residues. Germline-derived CDR1 and CDR2 are MDHEN and SYDVKM. CDR3 in DNA: TGTGCCAGCAGTGTGGGGGTAGGGGGGGATTACGAGCAGTACTTC. The encoded protein is CASSVGVGGDYEQYF.

This rearrangement joins TRBV9 to TRBJ2-2; 8 nucleotides agree with TRBD1. V dropped 4 bases and J dropped 6; count of bases not matched to a gene: 2. The length of the CDR3 is 13 residues. CDR1 is SGDLS and CDR2 is YYNGEE in the germline V gene. The CDR3 sequence: CASSPTGAGELFF. The CDR3 coding sequence is TGTGCCAGCAGCCCGACAGGGGCCGGGGAGCTGTTTTTT.

This chain joins TRBV6-1 and TRBJ1-5, with D perhaps matching TRBD1 (5 bases). The CDR3 length is 14 residues. Looked up from germline, CDR1 is MNHNS and CDR2 is SASEGT. V dropped 3 bases and J dropped 3 bases, with 9 bases sitting between them. The CDR3 loop is CASSEGPTNQPQHF. The CDR3 DNA reads as TGTGCCAGCAGTGAGGGACCGACCAATCAGCCCCAGCATTTT.

The CDR3 loop reads CSVDSSGNSEQFF. DNA for the CDR3: TGCAGCGTTGATTCTAGCGGGAACAGTGAGCAGTTCTTC. The rearrangement uses TRBV29-1 and TRBJ2-1, with 9 bases aligning to TRBD2. Germline-derived CDR1 and CDR2 are SQVTM and ANQGSEA. The V gene end was trimmed by 3 bases and the J gene end by 9 bases; junction bases not matched to a gene: 6. The CDR3 is 13 amino acids.

The chain uses TRBV4-2 and TRBJ2-5; 8 bases line up with TRBD2. The CDR3 is 16 residues long. V dropped 1 base and J dropped 1; count of bases not matched to a gene: 5. The germline gives CDR1 LGHNA, CDR2 YNFKEQ. This CDR3 is CASSQAAGAGQETQYF. DNA of the CDR3: TGTGCCAGCAGCCAAGCAGCGGGGGCGGGCCAAGAGACCCAGTACTTC.

CDR3: CASFGGQHIGLYGYTF. CDR3 bases: TGTGCCAGCTTCGGGGGACAGCATATCGGGCTATATGGCTACACCTTC. The chain has TRBV2 and TRBJ1-2; 7 nucleotides line up with TRBD1. This CDR3 is built from 16 residues. Trimming at V came to 8 bases and at J to 5 bases, leaving 17 bases not matched to a gene. Germline loops: CDR1 SNHLY, CDR2 FYNNEI.

In regard to this clone: The same CDR3 arises from other DNA sequences in this sample as well. The chain joins TRBV5-4 to TRBJ1-1; D is ambiguous. Trimming took 0 bases from V and 2 from J, leaving 5 bases between them. Germline lookup yields CDR1 SGHNT and CDR2 YYREEE (reference sequence). This CDR3 has 13 residues. The CDR3 spells CASSLDRNTEAFF. The CDR3 nucleotides read TGTGCCAGCAGCTTGGACAGAAACACTGAAGCTTTCTTT.

The CDR3, as DNA: TGTGCCAGCAGCTTTGGGAAGGGGGAAGCCTACGAGCAGTACTTC. It is translated as CASSFGKGEAYEQYF. The J gene is TRBJ2-7, the V gene TRBV5-4; a possible D gene is TRBD1 (6 bases). Per the germline V gene, CDR1 is SGHNT and CDR2 is YYREEE (reference sequence). V lost 2 bases and J lost 2, with 14 bases in between. The CDR3 is made up of 15 amino acids.

V usage is TRBV29-1 and J usage is TRBJ2-3; 9 nucleotides line up with TRBD1. CDR1 SQVTM and CDR2 ANQGSEA come from the germline V gene. The CDR3 contains 15 residues. Trimming took 3 bases from V and 0 from J; bases not matched to a gene: 4. CDR3 DNA: TGCAGCGTTGACGGGACAGGGCCCAGCACAGATACGCAGTATTTT. Translation: CSVDGTGPSTDTQYF.

This clone occurred a few times. The gene calls are TRBV6-6 and TRBJ2-1, with D possibly TRBD2 on 7 matching bases. Germline V gives CDR1 MNHNY, CDR2 SVGAGI (reference sequence). Trimming pared 0 bases from V and 4 bases from J, leaving 13 bases between. The CDR3 spans 16 residues. The CDR3 coding sequence is TGTGCCAGCAGTTACTCGAAGGGGGGGCCATACAATGAGCAGTTCTTC. This gives the protein CASSYSKGGPYNEQFF.

V usage is TRBV2 and J usage is TRBJ2-2; no clear D. CDR1 SNHLY and CDR2 FYNNEI come from the germline V gene. Trimming pared 8 bases from V and 6 bases from J, leaving 10 bases between. This CDR3 region has 12 residues. The CDR3: CASGPAPGELFF. In nucleotides, the CDR3 is TGTGCCAGCGGCCCAGCGCCCGGGGAGCTGTTTTTT.

This clone has a single count. The gene calls are TRBV7-2 and TRBJ2-7; D remains ambiguous. Trimming left V 1 base short and J 5 bases short, with 15 bases between. Germline V gives CDR1 SGHTA, CDR2 FQGNSA. The CDR3 has 15 amino acids. In DNA form, the CDR3 reads TGTGCCAGCAGCTTAGTGCCCGAAGCCCCTCACGAGCAGTACTTC. The encoded protein is CASSLVPEAPHEQYF.

Only one count was recorded for this clone. This rearrangement joins TRBV29-1 to TRBJ1-1; D possibly corresponds to TRBD1 (6 bases). V gave up 5 bases and J gave up 4 bases, with 14 bases separating them. The CDR3 runs to 13 residues. Germline V lookup: CDR1 SQVTM, CDR2 ANQGSEA. The CDR3 here is CSVSGGLGTEAFF. DNA for the CDR3: TGCAGCGTTTCGGGGGGGCTGGGCACTGAAGCTTTCTTT.

This clone was observed once. V is TRBV7-8 and J is TRBJ1-5, with D unclear. V shed 5 bases and J shed 0 bases, with 8 bases lying between them. CDR3 length: 14 amino acids. CDR1 and CDR2 from the germline V gene are SGHVS and FQNEAQ. For the CDR3, the DNA is TGTGCCAGCAGCCCGAGCTATAGCAATCAGCCCCAGCATTTT. Translation: CASSPSYSNQPQHF.

The gene calls are TRBV28 and TRBJ2-1; the D is unclear. V lost 3 bases, J lost 0 bases, and 12 bases lay in between. CDR1 is MDHEN, CDR2 SYDVKM, per germline. The CDR3 is made up of 16 amino acids. CDR3 loop: CASSLAYRSSYNEQFF. The CDR3 region has the DNA TGTGCCAGCAGTTTGGCTTACAGAAGCTCCTACAATGAGCAGTTCTTC. Full variable domain (remainder filled in from reference TRBV28 and TRBJ2-1): DVKVTQSSRYLVKRTGEKVFLECVQDMDHENMFWYRQDPGLGLRLIYFSYDVKMKEKGDIPEGYSVSREKKERFSLILESASTNQTSMYLCASSLAYRSSYNEQFFGPGTRLTVL.